The T cell receptor (beta chain) described here comes from a study of blood T cell repertoires in COVID-19. CDR3 length equals 14 residues. Germline V gene data show CDR1 as LNHDA and CDR2 as SQIVND (reference sequence). Trimming shortened V by 4 bases and J by 1 base, and 11 bases separated the two germline ends. Data came from immunoSEQ multiplex PCR; TCRdb stores just in-frame clones and leaves some out. Of approximately 670,000 clones listed, 70% to 90% were seen once; the top ten hold 0.2% to 0.3%. Sequencing was performed on peripheral blood. The receptor was derived from a woman between 18 and 29 years old with acute or convalescent COVID-19. The chain carries TRBV19 and TRBJ2-7, with a weak D call TRBD1 (5 bases). CDR3 coding DNA: TGTGCCAGTAGTAGACAGTACCTGTCCTACGAGCAGTACTTC. This codes for CASSRQYLSYEQYF.